Listed below are T cell receptor beta chains from one sample, sequenced in a study of breast tumors, draining lymph nodes, adjacent tissues. TCRdb independently ran MiXCR on the multiplex PCR reads; one entry per CDR3 protein. The repertoire holds approximately 130,000 distinct CDR3 sequences, about 20% seen once, with 2% to 2.5% in the top ten. The sequenced sample consisted of axillary lymph node tissue. The origin of the receptors is a female donor with breast cancer. Some clones in this sample may be carry-over from other donors' samples. Both conserved end residues are part of each CDR3. Size values are once, few and many counts, or a class for expanded clones, and some rows have none.

TRBJ2-7 TRBV11-2 many CASSRTSGRGVGAYEQYF
TRBJ1-1 TRBV7-9 NA CASSKFGQGAATEAFF
TRBJ2-5 TRBV18 once CASSLGTGGQETQSF
TRBJ1-2 TRBV12-3/TRBV12-4 many CASSFRISYGYTF
TRBJ2-7 TRBV20-1 many CSARLRLAHPYEQYF
TRBJ2-7 TRBV12-3/TRBV12-4 many CASSLTGTSYEQYF
TRBJ1-2 TRBV2 many CASSEGPSPVTYGYTF
TRBJ1-4 TRBV4-1 many CASSQGFRGSEKLFF
TRBJ2-2 TRBV19 NA CASSVQQGADTGELFF
TRBJ1-4 TRBV7-2 many CASSADRGDEKLFF
TRBJ2-2 TRBV7-6 NA CASSSQGLTGELFF
TRBJ1-2 TRBV20-1 many CSARTRGNYGYTF
TRBJ2-7 TRBV5-6 many CASSLEQGLGEQYF
TRBJ2-7 TRBV7-9 many CASSRGTPREQYF
TRBJ2-2 TRBV19 many CASTQTGPGELFF
TRBJ2-1 TRBV20-1 many CSARDKFLGLSSREQFF
TRBJ1-2 TRBV27 few CASTGEGDYGYTF
TRBJ2-7 TRBV6-1 many CASSEWTQGLYEQYF
TRBJ1-2 TRBV6-1 NA CASSEASSASWARGYTF
TRBJ2-7 TRBV12-3/TRBV12-4 many CASSLSTGALITYEQYF
TRBJ1-2 TRBV20-1 few CSAGDGGTEASLYGYTF
TRBJ2-1 TRBV6-1 many CASSVRASGKGEQFF
TRBJ2-7 TRBV6-5 many CASSYRRTSGEQYF
TRBJ2-5 TRBV27 NA CASCPTSGKGTQYF
TRBJ2-2 TRBV27 NA CASSLYSANTGELFF
TRBJ2-1 TRBV18 many CASSPPSGGLNEQFF
TRBJ1-2 TRBV6-6 many CASSYDGGSGYTF
TRBJ2-1 TRBV20-1 many CSASGTHNEQFF
TRBJ2-1 TRBV5-4 few CASSLVLAGGPNEQFF
TRBJ2-1 TRBV6-1 many CASSSYSGMRDNEQFF
TRBJ2-1 TRBV11-2 many CASSGGQESYNEQFF
TRBJ2-7 TRBV12-1 NA CASSFRAGLIEQYF
TRBJ1-4 TRBV7-3 many CASSRSGTVGEKLFF
TRBJ2-7 TRBV20-1 many CSARPTQGQGEDPYEQYF
TRBJ2-2 TRBV20-1 many CSAQSGNTGELFF
TRBJ2-7 TRBV7-9 NA CASSLNTGESSYEQYF
TRBJ1-5 TRBV28 NA CASSLFNSQGKYQPQHF
TRBJ1-2 TRBV30 many CAWSSISGGYTF
TRBJ2-7 TRBV6-6 many CATVENVAYEQYF
TRBJ2-3 TRBV2 many CASTQTDTQYF
TRBJ2-1 TRBV20-1 many CSSIGPPNNEQFF
TRBJ1-3 TRBV9 many CASSPWRGSSSSGNTIYF
TRBJ1-6 TRBV7-8 many CASSSGDSPLHF
TRBJ1-5 TRBV5-8 many CASSYLGGAHQPQHF
TRBJ2-7 TRBV7-9 many CASRWGTYEQYF
TRBJ2-3 TRBV11-3 many CASSPGDRLRTDTQYF
TRBJ2-1 TRBV27 NA CASTSSGTGEQFF
TRBJ2-7 TRBV20-1 many CSASLTSGSSTGEQYF
TRBJ2-2 TRBV20-1 many CSARDLREPGELFF
TRBJ2-1 TRBV13 many CASSPVSAGLRGNEQFF